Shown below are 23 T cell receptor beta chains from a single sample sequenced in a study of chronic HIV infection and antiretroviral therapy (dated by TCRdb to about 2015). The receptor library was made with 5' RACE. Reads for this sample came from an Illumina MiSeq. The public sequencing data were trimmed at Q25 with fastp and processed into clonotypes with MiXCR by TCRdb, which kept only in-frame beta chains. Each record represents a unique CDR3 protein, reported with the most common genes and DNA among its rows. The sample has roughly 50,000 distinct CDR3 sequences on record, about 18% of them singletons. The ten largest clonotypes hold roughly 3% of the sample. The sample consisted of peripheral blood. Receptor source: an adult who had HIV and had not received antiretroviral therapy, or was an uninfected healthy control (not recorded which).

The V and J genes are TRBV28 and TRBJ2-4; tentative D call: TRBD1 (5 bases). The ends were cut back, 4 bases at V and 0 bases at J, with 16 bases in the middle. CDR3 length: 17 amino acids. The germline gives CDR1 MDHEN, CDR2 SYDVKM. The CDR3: CASSSNPGQIAKNIQYF. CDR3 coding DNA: TGTGCCAGCAGTTCAAACCCAGGACAAATAGCCAAAAACATTCAGTACTTC. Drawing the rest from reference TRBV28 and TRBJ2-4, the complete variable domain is DVKVTQSSRYLVKRTGEKVFLECVQDMDHENMFWYRQDPGLGLRLIYFSYDVKMKEKGDIPEGYSVSREKKERFSLILESASTNQTSMYLCASSSNPGQIAKNIQYFGAGTRLSVL.

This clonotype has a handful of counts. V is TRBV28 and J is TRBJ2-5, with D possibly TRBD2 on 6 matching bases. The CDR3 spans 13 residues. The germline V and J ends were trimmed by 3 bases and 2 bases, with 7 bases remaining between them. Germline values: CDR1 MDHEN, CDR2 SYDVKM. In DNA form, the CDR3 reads TGTGCCAGCAGTTTTGCGGGACAAGAGACCCAGTACTTC. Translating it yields CASSFAGQETQYF.

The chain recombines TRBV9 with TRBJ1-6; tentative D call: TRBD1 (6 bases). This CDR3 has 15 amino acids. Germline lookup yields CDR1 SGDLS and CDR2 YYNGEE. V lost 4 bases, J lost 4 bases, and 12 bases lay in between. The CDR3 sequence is CASSSADSYNSPLHF. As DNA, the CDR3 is TGTGCCAGCAGCTCGGCGGACAGTTATAATTCACCCCTCCACTTT.

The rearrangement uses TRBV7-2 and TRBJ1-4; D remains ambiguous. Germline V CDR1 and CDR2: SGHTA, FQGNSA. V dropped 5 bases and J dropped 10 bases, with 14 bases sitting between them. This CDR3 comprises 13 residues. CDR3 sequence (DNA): TGTGCCAGCAGCGTAACAGCTTGGGGAAAACTGTTTTTT. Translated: CASSVTAWGKLFF.

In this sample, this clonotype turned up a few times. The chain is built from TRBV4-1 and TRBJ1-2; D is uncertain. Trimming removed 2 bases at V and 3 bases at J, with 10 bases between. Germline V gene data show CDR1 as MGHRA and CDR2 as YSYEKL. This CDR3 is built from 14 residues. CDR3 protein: CASSQFGRDYGYTF. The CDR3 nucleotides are TGCGCCAGCAGCCAATTTGGGAGGGACTATGGCTACACCTTC.

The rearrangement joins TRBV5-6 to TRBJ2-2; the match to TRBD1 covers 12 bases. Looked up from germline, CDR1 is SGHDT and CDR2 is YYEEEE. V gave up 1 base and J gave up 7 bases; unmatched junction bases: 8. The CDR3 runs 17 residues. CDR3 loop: CASSLFGTGGAGGELFF. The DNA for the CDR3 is TGTGCCAGCAGCTTGTTTGGGACAGGGGGCGCCGGCGGGGAGCTGTTTTTT.

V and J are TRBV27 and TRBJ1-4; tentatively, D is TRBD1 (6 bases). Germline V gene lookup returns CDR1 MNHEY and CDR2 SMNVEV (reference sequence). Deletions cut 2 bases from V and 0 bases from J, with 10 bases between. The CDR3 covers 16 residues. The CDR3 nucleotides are TGTGCCAGCAGTTTACAGGGGACCGCAACTAATGAAAAACTGTTTTTT. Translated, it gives CASSLQGTATNEKLFF.

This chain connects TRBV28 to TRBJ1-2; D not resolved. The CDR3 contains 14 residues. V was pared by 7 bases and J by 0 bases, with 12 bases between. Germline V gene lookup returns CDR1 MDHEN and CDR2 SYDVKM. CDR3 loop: CASKKGPPNYGYTF. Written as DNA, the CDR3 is TGTGCCAGCAAGAAGGGCCCACCTAACTATGGCTACACCTTC.

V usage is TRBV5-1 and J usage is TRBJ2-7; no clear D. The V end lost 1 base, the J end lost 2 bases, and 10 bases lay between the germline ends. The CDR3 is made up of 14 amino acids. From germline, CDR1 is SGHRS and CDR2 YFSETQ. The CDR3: CASSLLIGPYEQYF. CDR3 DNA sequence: TGCGCCAGCAGCTTGTTAATAGGGCCCTACGAGCAGTACTTC.

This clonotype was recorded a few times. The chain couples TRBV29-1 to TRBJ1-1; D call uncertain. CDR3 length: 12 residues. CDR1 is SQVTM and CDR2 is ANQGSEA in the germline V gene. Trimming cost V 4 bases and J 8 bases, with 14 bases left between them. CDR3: CSVGFAAGEAFF. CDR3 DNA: TGCAGCGTTGGATTCGCCGCGGGCGAAGCTTTCTTT.

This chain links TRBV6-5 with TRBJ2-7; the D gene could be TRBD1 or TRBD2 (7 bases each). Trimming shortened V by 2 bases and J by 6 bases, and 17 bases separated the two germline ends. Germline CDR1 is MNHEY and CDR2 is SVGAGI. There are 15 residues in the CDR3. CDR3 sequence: CASSYHSRGGSEQYF. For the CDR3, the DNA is TGTGCCAGCAGTTACCATAGCAGGGGGGGATCCGAGCAGTACTTC.

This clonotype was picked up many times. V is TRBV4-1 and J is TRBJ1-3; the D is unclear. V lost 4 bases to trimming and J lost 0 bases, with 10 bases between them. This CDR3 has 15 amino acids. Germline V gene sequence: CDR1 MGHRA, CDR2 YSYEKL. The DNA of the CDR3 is TGCGCCAGCAGCCCCATCGGTCCCTCTGGAAACACCATATATTTT. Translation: CASSPIGPSGNTIYF.

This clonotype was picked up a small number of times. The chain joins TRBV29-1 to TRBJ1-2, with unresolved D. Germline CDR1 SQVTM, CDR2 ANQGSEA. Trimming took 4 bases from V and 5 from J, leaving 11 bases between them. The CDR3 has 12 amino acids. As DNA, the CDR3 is TGCAGCGTTGTGGCAGGCCTTTATGGCTACACCTTC. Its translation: CSVVAGLYGYTF. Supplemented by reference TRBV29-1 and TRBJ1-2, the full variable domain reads SAVISQKPSRDICQRGTSLTIQCQVDSQVTMMFWYRQQPGQSLTLIATANQGSEATYESGFVIDKFPISRPNLTFSTLTVSNMSPEDSSIYLCSVVAGLYGYTFGSGTRLTVV.

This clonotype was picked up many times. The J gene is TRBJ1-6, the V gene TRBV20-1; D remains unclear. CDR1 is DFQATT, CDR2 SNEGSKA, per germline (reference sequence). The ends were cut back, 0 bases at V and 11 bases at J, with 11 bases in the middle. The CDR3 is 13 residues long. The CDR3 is CSARDAPGAPLHF. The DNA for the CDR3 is TGCAGTGCTAGAGATGCCCCCGGGGCACCCCTCCACTTT.

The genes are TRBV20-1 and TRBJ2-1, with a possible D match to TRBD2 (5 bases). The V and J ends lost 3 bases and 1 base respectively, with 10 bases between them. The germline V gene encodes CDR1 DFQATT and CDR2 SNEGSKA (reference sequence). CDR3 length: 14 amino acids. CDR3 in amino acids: CSASSTSSYNEQFF. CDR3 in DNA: TGCAGTGCTAGTAGCACTAGTTCCTACAATGAGCAGTTCTTC.

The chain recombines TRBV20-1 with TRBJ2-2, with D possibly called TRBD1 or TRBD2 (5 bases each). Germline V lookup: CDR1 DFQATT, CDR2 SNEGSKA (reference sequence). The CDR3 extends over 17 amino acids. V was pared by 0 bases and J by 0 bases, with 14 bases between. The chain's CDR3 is CSARDNFRETNTGELFF. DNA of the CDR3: TGCAGTGCTAGAGATAATTTCAGGGAGACGAACACCGGGGAGCTGTTTTTT.

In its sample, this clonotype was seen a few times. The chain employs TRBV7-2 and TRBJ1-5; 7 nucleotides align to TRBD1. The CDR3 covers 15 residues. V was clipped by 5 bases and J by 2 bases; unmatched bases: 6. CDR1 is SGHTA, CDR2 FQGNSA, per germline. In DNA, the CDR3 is TGTGCCAGCAGCCCACAGGGGAGTGGCAATCAGCCCCAGCATTTT. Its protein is CASSPQGSGNQPQHF.

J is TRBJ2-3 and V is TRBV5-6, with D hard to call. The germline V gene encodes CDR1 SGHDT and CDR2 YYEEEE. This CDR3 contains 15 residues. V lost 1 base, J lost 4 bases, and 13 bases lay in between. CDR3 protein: CASSLKLASADTQYF. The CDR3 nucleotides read TGTGCCAGCAGCTTGAAATTAGCCTCGGCAGATACGCAGTATTTT. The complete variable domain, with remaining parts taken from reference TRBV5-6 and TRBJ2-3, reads DAGVTQSPTHLIKTRGQQVTLRCSPKSGHDTVSWYQQALGQGPQFIFQYYEEEERQRGNFPDRFSGHQFPNYSSELNVNALLLGDSALYLCASSLKLASADTQYFGPGTRLTVL.

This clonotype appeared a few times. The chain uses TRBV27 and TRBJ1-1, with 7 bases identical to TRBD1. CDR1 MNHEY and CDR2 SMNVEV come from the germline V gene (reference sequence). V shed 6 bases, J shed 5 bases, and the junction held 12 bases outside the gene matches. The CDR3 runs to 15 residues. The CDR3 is CASRPRQGWGTEAFF. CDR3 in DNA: TGTGCCAGCAGACCACGACAGGGATGGGGGACTGAAGCTTTCTTT.

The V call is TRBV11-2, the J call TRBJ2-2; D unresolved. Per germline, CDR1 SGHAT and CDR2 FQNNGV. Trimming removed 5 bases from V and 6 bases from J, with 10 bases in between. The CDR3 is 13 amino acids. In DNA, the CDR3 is TGTGCCAGCAGCCGCCAGCCGGCCGGGGAGCTGTTTTTT. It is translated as CASSRQPAGELFF.

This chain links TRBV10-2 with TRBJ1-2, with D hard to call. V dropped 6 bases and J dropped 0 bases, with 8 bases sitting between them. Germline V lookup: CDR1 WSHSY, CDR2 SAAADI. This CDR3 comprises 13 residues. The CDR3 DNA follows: TGCGCCAGCAGGTACCGGACTAACTATGGCTACACCTTC. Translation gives CASRYRTNYGYTF.

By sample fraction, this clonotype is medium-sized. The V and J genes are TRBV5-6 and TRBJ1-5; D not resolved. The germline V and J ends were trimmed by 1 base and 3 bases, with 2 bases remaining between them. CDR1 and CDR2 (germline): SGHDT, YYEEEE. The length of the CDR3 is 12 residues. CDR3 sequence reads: CASSLSNQPQHF. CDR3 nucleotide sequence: TGTGCCAGCAGCTTGTCCAATCAGCCCCAGCATTTT.

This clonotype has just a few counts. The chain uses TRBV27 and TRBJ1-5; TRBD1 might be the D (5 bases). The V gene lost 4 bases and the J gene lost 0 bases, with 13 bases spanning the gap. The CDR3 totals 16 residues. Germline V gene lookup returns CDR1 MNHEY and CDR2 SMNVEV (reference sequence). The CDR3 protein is CASSYQGRDSNQPQHF. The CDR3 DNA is TGTGCCAGCAGTTATCAGGGTAGAGATAGCAATCAGCCCCAGCATTTT.